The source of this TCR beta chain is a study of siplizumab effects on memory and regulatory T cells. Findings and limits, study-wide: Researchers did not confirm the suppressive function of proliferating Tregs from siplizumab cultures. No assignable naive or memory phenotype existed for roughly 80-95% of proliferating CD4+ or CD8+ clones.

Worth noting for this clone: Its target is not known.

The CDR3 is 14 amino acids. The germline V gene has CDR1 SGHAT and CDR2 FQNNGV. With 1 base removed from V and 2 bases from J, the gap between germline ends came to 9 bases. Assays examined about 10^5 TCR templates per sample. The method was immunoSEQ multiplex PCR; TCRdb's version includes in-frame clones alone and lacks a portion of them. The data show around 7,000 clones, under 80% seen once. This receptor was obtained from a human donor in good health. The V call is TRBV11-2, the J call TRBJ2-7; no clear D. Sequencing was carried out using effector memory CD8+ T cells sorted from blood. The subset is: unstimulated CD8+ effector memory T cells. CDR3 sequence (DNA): TGTGCCAGCAGCTTAGTCGACGGACCCTACGAGCAGTACTTC. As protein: CASSLVDGPYEQYF.